This TCR beta chain was found in a study of blood T cell repertoires in COVID-19 (dated by TCRdb to about 2020). Study-level background: The collaborator samples originated in the United States, Italy and Spain and spanned the acute and convalescent phases of COVID-19. Where available, HLA class I and class II types were obtained from metadata supplied by the sample provider rather than from assay-based typing. A de-identified subject ID, COVID-19 status, age in years and sex were almost always included in the sample metadata. The repertoires were released in a freely available public database intended as a resource for research on the immune response to SARS-CoV-2. The samples were drawn from two sources: the first 160 participants of the ongoing ImmuneRACE study, and fewer than 1,500 subjects contributed by 6 global collaborators. The material from the prospective study consisted of cDNA or gDNA derived from T cells, B-cell-depleted T cells, or PBMCs. Deeply sampled blood TCRbeta repertoires from subjects exposed to, actively infected with, or recovered from COVID-19 were included in the dataset. The paper as a whole reports these results and caveats: The amount of clinical and demographic metadata varied by source and participant and was provided uncurated.

The collaborating institutions used their own protocols to collect whole blood in K2EDTA tubes. For TCRbeta analysis, collaborators shipped samples as frozen whole blood, isolated PBMCs, or DNA extracted from either of those sample types. TCRbeta CDR3 regions were amplified from genomic DNA using the immunoSEQ Assay, a bias-controlled multiplex PCR. The authors' analysis ran thus. The number of nucleated cells in each sample was estimated from the amplification of reference gene primers within the assay. Sequence reads were collapsed and filtered to measure the absolute abundance of every unique TCRbeta CDR3 rearrangement. For each sample, productive Simpson clonality was calculated by taking the square root of Simpson's diversity index across productive rearrangements. The source is immuneACCESS, and TCRdb retained only in-frame sequences with V and J called. Part of the clones is not carried over; for the studies checked, unresolved V genes explain less than half of this, and the remainder is unexplained. V, J and clone size are taken as reported in that table, and D and trimming were inferred from the DNA itself. The table for this sample lists 75,000 to 100,000 clones; 70% to 90% of them were counted only once. The biggest ten clones account for around 20% of the sample.

For CDR1 and CDR2, the germline V gene (reference sequence) lists LNHDA and SQIVND. V trim: 9 bases; J trim: 10 bases; unmatched bases: 11. Including cysteine and phenylalanine, the CDR3 has 14 amino acids. Of the read, only the CDR3 DNA is kept; its 42 bases are in frame from base 1. This clone showed up just a few times. Its target antigen remains unknown. The record has no base qualities; no much larger clone is one base away. Here the chain combines TRBV19 and TRBJ1-6; TRBD1 fits 8 bases in the junction. This receptor was taken from an elderly woman with acute or convalescent COVID-19. Sequencing was done on a sample of peripheral blood. The encoded CDR3 is CASQGARVRSPLHF. The DNA sequence is as follows: TGTGCCAGCCAGGGGGCGCGGGTTCGATCACCCCTCCACTTT.